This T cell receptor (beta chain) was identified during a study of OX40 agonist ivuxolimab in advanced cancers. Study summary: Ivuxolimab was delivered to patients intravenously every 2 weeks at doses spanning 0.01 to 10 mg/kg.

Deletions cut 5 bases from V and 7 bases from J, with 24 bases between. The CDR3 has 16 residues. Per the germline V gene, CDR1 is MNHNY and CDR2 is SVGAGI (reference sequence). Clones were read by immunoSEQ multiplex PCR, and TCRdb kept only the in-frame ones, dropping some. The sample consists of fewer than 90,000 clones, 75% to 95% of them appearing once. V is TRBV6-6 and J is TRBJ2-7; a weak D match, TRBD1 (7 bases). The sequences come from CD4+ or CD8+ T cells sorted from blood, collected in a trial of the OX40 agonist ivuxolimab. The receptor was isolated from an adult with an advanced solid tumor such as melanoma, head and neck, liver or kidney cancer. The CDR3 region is CASSGPGGQTFEEQYF. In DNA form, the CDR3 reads TGTGCCAGCAGTGGCCCCGGGGGACAGACTTTTGAAGAGCAGTACTTC.